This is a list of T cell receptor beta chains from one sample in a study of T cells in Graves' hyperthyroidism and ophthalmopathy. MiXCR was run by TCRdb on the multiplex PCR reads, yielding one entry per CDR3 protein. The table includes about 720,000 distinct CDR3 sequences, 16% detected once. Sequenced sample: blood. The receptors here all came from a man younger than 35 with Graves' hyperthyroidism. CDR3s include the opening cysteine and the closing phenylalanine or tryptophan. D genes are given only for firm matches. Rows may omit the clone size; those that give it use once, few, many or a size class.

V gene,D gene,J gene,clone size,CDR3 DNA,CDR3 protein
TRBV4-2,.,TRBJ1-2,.,TGTGCCAGCAGCCAAGAAGAGGCAGCTAACTATGGCTACACCTTC,CASSQEEAANYGYTF
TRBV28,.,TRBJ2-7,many,TGTGCCAGCCGGGTTCCAGGGGTAGGCGAGCAGTACTTC,CASRVPGVGEQYF
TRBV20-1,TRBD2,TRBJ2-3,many,TGCAGTGCGGGACGAATATTTAGCGGGACCCCAGATACGCAGTATTTT,CSAGRIFSGTPDTQYF
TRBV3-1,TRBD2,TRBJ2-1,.,TGTGCCAGCAGCCAAGATCTAGCGGGAGGAAATGAGCAGTCCTTC,CASSQDLAGGNEQSF
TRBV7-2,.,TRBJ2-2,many,TGTGCCAGCAGCCAAGAATCACTTCCGAACACCGGGGAGCTGTTTTTT,CASSQESLPNTGELFF
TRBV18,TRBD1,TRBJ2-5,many,TGTGCCAGCAGCCGGGGACAGGGTCAAGAGACCCAGTACTTC,CASSRGQGQETQYF
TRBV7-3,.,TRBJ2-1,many,TGTGCCAGCAGCTCCCTCGTAGTCTTTTACAATGAGCAGTTCTTC,CASSSLVVFYNEQFF
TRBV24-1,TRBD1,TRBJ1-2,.,TGTGCCACCAGTGACCCAGGGGGCGCGGGTGGCTACACCTTC,CATSDPGGAGGYTF
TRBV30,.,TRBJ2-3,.,TGTGCCTGGAGCAAACGGAGCAGAGATACGCAGTATTTT,CAWSKRSRDTQYF
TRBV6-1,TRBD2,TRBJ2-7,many,TGTGCCAGCAGTGTGGGCGGGGGATCCTACGAGCAGTACTTC,CASSVGGGSYEQYF
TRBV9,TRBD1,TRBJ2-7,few,TGTGCCAGCAGCACTCGACCGGGACAGGGGTCCCACGAGCAGTACTTC,CASSTRPGQGSHEQYF
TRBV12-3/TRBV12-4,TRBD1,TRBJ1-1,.,TGTGCCAGCAGTGACAGGGAAAGGGCAGCTTTCTTT,CASSDRERAAFF
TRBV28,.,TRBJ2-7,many,TGTGCCAGCAGTTTCGGCGCAGGGGAAGGGGACGAGCAGTACTTC,CASSFGAGEGDEQYF
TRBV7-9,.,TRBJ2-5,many,TGTGCCAGCAGCTTAGACGGAATGGAGACCCAGTACTTC,CASSLDGMETQYF
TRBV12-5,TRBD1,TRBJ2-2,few,TGTGCTAGTGGTTCCTGGACAGGGGAACACACCGGGGAGCTGTTTTTT,CASGSWTGEHTGELFF
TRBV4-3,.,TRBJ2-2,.,TGCGCCAGCAGCCAAGGCCCGGGGGTTGAGAAGCTGTTTTTT,CASSQGPGVEKLFF
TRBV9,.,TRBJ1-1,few,TGTGCCAGCAGCGCCAGTGTATCCGACACTGAAGCTTTCTTT,CASSASVSDTEAFF
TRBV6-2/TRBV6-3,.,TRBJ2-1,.,TGTGCCAGCAGTTCCCGGACGGCAGGGCGAGGCTACAATGAGCAGTTCTTC,CASSSRTAGRGYNEQFF
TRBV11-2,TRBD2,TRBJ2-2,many,TGTGCCAGCAGCTTGATAGCGGGAGCAAACACCGGGGAGCTGTTTTTT,CASSLIAGANTGELFF
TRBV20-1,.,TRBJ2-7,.,TGCAGTGCTAGTGTTCCGGCGGGGGCTTCCTACGAGCAGTACTTC,CSASVPAGASYEQYF
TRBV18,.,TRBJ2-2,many,TGTGCCAGCTCACCAACAATGTGGACCGGGGAGCTGTTTTTT,CASSPTMWTGELFF
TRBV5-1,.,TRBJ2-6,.,TGCGCCAGCATTGGGGGGGCCAACGTCCTGACTTTC,CASIGGANVLTF
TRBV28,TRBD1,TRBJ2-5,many,TGTGCCAGCAGTCCGCTCACAGGGGTAGCGCGAGAGACCCAGTACTTC,CASSPLTGVARETQYF
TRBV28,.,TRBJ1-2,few,TGTGCCAGCAGGGCAGGGCTTGTTGGCGGCTACACCTTC,CASRAGLVGGYTF
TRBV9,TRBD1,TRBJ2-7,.,TGTGCCAGCAGCCTCCGGGACAGACCCTACGAGCAGTACTTC,CASSLRDRPYEQYF
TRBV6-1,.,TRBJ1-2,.,TGTGCCAGCAGTGAAGAAGTGTTAGGAGTGCGTGGCTACACCTTC,CASSEEVLGVRGYTF
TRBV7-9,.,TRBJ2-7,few,TGTGCCAGCAGCTCCCGGGGCACAAACGAGCAGTACTTC,CASSSRGTNEQYF
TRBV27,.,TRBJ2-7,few,TGTGCCAGCAGTCCCTCTTCACGGACATACGAGCAGTACTTC,CASSPSSRTYEQYF